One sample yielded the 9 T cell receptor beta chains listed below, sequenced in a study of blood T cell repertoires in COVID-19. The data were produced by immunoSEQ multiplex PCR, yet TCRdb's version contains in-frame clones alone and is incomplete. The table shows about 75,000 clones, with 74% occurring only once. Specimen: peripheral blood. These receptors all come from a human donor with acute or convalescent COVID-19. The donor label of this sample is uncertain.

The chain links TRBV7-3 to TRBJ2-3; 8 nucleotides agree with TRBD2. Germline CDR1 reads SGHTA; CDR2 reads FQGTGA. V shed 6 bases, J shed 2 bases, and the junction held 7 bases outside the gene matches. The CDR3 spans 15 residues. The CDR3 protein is CASSPIAGPTDTQYF. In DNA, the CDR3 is TGTGCCAGCAGTCCAATAGCGGGGCCCACAGATACGCAGTATTTT.

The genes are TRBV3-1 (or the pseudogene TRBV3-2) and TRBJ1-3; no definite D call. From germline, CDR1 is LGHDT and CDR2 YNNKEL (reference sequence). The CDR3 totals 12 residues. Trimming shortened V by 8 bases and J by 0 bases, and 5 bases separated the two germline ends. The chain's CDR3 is CASESSGNTIYF. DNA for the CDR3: TGTGCCAGCGAGTCCTCTGGAAACACCATATATTTT.

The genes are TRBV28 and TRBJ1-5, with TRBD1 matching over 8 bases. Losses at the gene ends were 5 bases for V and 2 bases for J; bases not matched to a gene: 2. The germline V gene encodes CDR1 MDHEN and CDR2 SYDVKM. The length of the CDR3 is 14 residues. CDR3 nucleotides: TGTGCCAGCAGTGGACAGGGCGGCAATCAGCCCCAGCATTTT. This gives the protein CASSGQGGNQPQHF.

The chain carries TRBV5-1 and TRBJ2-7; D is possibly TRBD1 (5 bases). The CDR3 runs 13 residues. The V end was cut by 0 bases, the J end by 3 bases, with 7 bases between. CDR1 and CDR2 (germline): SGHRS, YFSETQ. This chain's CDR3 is CASSLAGLYEQYF. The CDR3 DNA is TGCGCCAGCAGCTTGGCAGGGCTCTACGAGCAGTACTTC.

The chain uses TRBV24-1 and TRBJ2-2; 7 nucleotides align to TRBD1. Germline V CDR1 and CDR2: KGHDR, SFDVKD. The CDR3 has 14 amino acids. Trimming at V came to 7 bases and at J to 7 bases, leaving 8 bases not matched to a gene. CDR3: CATRPQGDSGELFF. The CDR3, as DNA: TGTGCCACCAGGCCCCAGGGGGACAGCGGGGAGCTGTTTTTT.

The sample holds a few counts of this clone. CDR3 amino acids: CASSAQAYEQYF. CDR3 DNA: TGTGCCAGCAGTGCTCAGGCGTACGAGCAGTACTTC. V and J are TRBV2 and TRBJ2-7; D gene ambiguous. Trimming removed 4 bases at V and 4 bases at J, with 8 bases between. The germline V gene has CDR1 SNHLY and CDR2 FYNNEI. The CDR3 is 12 residues long.

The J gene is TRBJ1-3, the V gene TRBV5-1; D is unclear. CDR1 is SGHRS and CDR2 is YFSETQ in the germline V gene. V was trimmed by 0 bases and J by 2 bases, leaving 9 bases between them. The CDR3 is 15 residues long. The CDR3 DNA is TGCGCCAGCAGCTTGGGGCCGGGGACTGGAAACACCATATATTTT. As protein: CASSLGPGTGNTIYF.

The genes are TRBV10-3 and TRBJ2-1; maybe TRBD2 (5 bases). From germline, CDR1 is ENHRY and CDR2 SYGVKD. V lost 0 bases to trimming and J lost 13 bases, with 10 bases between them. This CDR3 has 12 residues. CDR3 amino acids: CAISESTKEQFF. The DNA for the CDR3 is TGTGCCATCAGTGAGTCGACTAAGGAACAGTTCTTC.

The CDR3 sequence is CASSVSRAGELFF. The CDR3 bases are TGTGCCAGCAGTGTATCTCGGGCCGGGGAGCTGTTTTTT. The chain employs TRBV2 and TRBJ2-2; D gene unclear. V lost 4 bases to trimming and J lost 6 bases, with 9 bases between them. This CDR3 region has 13 residues. Per the germline V gene, CDR1 is SNHLY and CDR2 is FYNNEI.